This TCR beta chain was identified during a study of T cell responses to AZD1222 COVID-19 vaccine. Details on this clone: Its target is unknown.

Regarding the study as a whole: Variant regions that are unmutated are reportedly the target of nearly half of spike-specific TCRs. Repertoire collection took place solely once the T cell response had peaked. Females made up more of the donors, who were largely white British, and clonal diversity may have come out too low. Spike was spanned by vaccine-associated CD4 TCRs, which were dominant at 160-218 and 743-854.

The CDR3 covers 15 residues. Germline V gives CDR1 SNHLY, CDR2 FYNNEI. V was pared by 4 bases and J by 1 base, with 12 bases between. Produced via immunoSEQ multiplex PCR; TCRdb's table is partial and in-frame only. The data hold 150,000 to 200,000 clones, with 85% to 90% observed a single time. The gene calls are TRBV2 and TRBJ2-3; D might be TRBD1 (5 bases). This TCR was sampled from an adult who received the MenACWY meningococcal vaccine as a control. This material consisted of peripheral blood, taken 28 days after the second dose of the MenACWY control vaccine. CDR3 nucleotide sequence: TGTGCCAGCAGTGCCCAGGGCGAGGGCACAGATACGCAGTATTTT. Amino acids: CASSAQGEGTDTQYF.